The entry that follows covers one T cell receptor beta chain sequence. The data were obtained in a study of blood T cell repertoires in COVID-19. Clones were read by immunoSEQ multiplex PCR, and TCRdb kept only the in-frame ones, dropping some. The data show around 15,000 clones, approximately 83% seen once. This CDR3 region has 16 residues. Trimming removed 0 bases from V and 1 base from J, with 12 bases in between. Germline V gene lookup returns CDR1 MNHEY and CDR2 SVGAGI. The V call is TRBV6-5, the J call TRBJ2-5, with D maybe TRBD2 (5 bases). The sequence came from a human donor in a cohort sampled during active COVID-19. The sample taken for sequencing was peripheral blood. The CDR3 DNA reads TGTGCCAGCAGTTACTCGATTCGGGGAAGCCAAGAGACCCAGTACTTC. Translation: CASSYSIRGSQETQYF.